A single TCR beta chain is shown here with its context. Antigen specificity is unknown. Data came from immunoSEQ multiplex PCR; TCRdb stores just in-frame clones and leaves some out. Of 70,000 or so clones in the sample, roughly 90% are singletons; the top ten hold roughly 0.27%. This sample is drawn from a study of OX40 agonist ivuxolimab in advanced cancers. Study as a whole: Ivuxolimab, an antibody that agonizes OX40 (CD134), was administered to the patients. Two cutaneous melanoma patients and one hepatocellular carcinoma patient, three in all, had partial responses. Study-level findings and limits: Compared with CD4+, CD8+ T cells on average had more expanded clones.

Germline V gene sequence: CDR1 SGHRS, CDR2 YFSETQ. J lost 3 bases, V lost 4 bases, and 6 bases had no gene match. This CDR3 comprises 14 residues. The chain carries TRBV5-1 and TRBJ2-7; 8 positions match TRBD1. Specimen: CD4+ or CD8+ T cells sorted from blood, collected in a trial of the OX40 agonist ivuxolimab. The clonotype was recovered from an adult with an advanced solid tumor such as melanoma, head and neck, liver or kidney cancer. The CDR3 is CASSPGQGGYEQYF. CDR3 in DNA: TGCGCCAGCAGCCCTGGACAGGGTGGCTACGAGCAGTACTTC.